The 3 T cell receptor beta chains given below trace back to one sample, sequenced in a study of tumor-infiltrating lymphocytes in primary liver carcinoma. Total RNA and DNA came together from around 20-30 mg of bulk tissue without cell sorting. TCR beta cDNA was prepared out of about 530 ng total RNA by means of a constant-region primer. Three nested multiplex PCR rounds of slightly modified ARM-PCR generated TCR beta libraries. The two initial PCR rounds, ten to eleven cycles each, used TRBV1-TRBV30 forward and C-beta reverse primers. TCRdb reanalysed the multiplex PCR reads using MiXCR and keeps one entry per CDR3 protein. This sample has about 30,000 distinct CDR3 sequences, with around 66% found just once. Sequences were obtained from liver tumor tissue from sampling region 3. Subset noted: tumor region T3, left-lateral pole. These receptors were taken from a woman aged 25 to 39 with primary liver carcinoma and hepatitis B virus infection.

As concerns this clonotype: Relative to the germline gene, one junction end is altered; a read error may explain this. V and J are TRBV5-4 and TRBJ2-3; the match to TRBD2 covers 8 bases. Germline V gene data show CDR1 as SGHNT and CDR2 as YYREEE (reference sequence). The length of the CDR3 is 15 residues. The DNA of the CDR3 is TGTGCCGGCAGCGCGGATCGGGGACTAGGAGGTACGCAGTATTTT. It yields the protein CAGSADRGLGGTQYF. The full variable domain, in which reference TRBV5-4 and TRBJ2-3 provide the parts outside the CDR3, is ETGVTQSPTHLIKTRGQQVTLRCSSQSGHNTVSWYQQALGQGPQFIFQYYREEENGRGNFPPRFSGLQFPNYSSELNVNALELDDSALYLCAGSADRGLGGTQYFGPGTRLTVL.

The CDR3 is CASSNSLGGETQYF. The CDR3 DNA reads TGTGCCAGCTCCAATAGCCTCGGGGGAGAGACCCAGTACTTC. The chain links TRBV6-1 to TRBJ2-5, with a weak D call TRBD2 (6 bases). Per germline, CDR1 MNHNS and CDR2 SASEGT. V lost 8 bases to trimming and J lost 4 bases, with 17 bases between them. The CDR3 spans 14 residues.

Details on this clonotype: The junction and the germline gene differ at one end; a read error may be behind it. The chain combines TRBV11-2 with TRBJ1-1; D is perhaps TRBD1 (5 bases). Germline V gene lookup returns CDR1 SGHAT and CDR2 FQNNGV. This CDR3 is 12 amino acids long. CDR3 in DNA: TGTGCCAGCAGCTATAAACAGGCTGAAGGTTTCTTT. It translates to CASSYKQAEGFF.